This is a list of T cell receptor beta chains from one sample in a study of early T cells in non-severe SARS-CoV-2 infection. Using its own MiXCR run on the 5' RACE reads, TCRdb lists one record per CDR3 protein. The table has 35,000 to 50,000 distinct CDR3 sequences, around a quarter seen once. The material sequenced was whole blood, taken at baseline. These receptors all come from an adult who was a healthcare worker with PCR-confirmed SARS-CoV-2 infection or an uninfected control (not recorded which). CDR3s include the opening cysteine and the closing phenylalanine or tryptophan.

j_call,v_call,cdr3_aa
TRBJ2-3,TRBV11-2,CASSPGQGRTDTQYF
TRBJ1-1,TRBV18,CASSLQGEGTEAFF
TRBJ2-2,TRBV5-5,CASSLARAANTGELFF
TRBJ1-1,TRBV9,CASSGDGNTEAFF
TRBJ2-3,TRBV20-1,CSARGPPGTGWDTQYF
TRBJ1-2,TRBV5-4,CASSLGAGDYGYTF
TRBJ2-7,TRBV19,CASSDGTGGYEQYF
TRBJ1-5,TRBV12-3/TRBV12-4,CASSLKILGQGNQPQHF
TRBJ2-5,TRBV20-1,CSANDNLETQYF
TRBJ2-3,TRBV4-3,CASSHRTSGGRDTQYF
TRBJ2-2,TRBV24-1,CATSFGGSTGELFF
TRBJ2-2,TRBV3-1,CASSRGRDTGELFF
TRBJ2-3,TRBV11-2,CASSLPGTTDTQYF
TRBJ2-3,TRBV7-6,CASSLGAIAGGDNEIRTDTQYF
TRBJ1-6,TRBV9,CASSLRGGNSPLHF
TRBJ2-3,TRBV11-2,CASSLLRGRTDTQYF
TRBJ2-2,TRBV5-4,CASSLAIRDRSKTGELFF
TRBJ2-3,TRBV19,CASTQTSGGTDTQYF
TRBJ2-3,TRBV2,CASPSRDRGTDTQYF
TRBJ1-6,TRBV7-3,CASSSDGYNSPLHF
TRBJ2-2,TRBV4-1,CASTGSGGGNTGELFF
TRBJ2-3,TRBV4-2,CASARGGGATDTQYF
TRBJ1-1,TRBV2,CASSGQGKAFF
TRBJ2-7,TRBV20-1,CSAQDRDLYEQYF
TRBJ1-4,TRBV7-9,CASSSIWNTNEKLFF
TRBJ2-1,TRBV6-1,CASSEPVYEQFF
TRBJ2-7,TRBV6-2/TRBV6-3,CASSNPAGQGYEQYF
TRBJ2-1,TRBV11-1,CASSLNRGTYNEQFF
TRBJ1-3,TRBV6-1,CASSAWDRGLSGNTIYF
TRBJ2-5,TRBV27,CASSLILAGGETQYF
TRBJ2-7,TRBV11-2,CASSTSSGIAYEQYF
TRBJ2-5,TRBV7-2,CASSPRGAPQETQYF
TRBJ1-6,TRBV5-1,CASSSRTGFRGYNSPLHF
TRBJ1-2,TRBV7-2,CASSRGQDYGYTF
TRBJ2-3,TRBV20-1,CSATRKDTQYF
TRBJ1-2,TRBV6-2/TRBV6-3,CASSYWRDSRNDYGYTF
TRBJ2-7,TRBV12-5,CASGLGHTTTYEQYF
TRBJ2-6,TRBV2,CASTPRSGANVLTF
TRBJ2-1,TRBV9,CASSSNLQSEQFF
TRBJ2-2,TRBV11-2,CASRTAGTGGPVGELFF
TRBJ1-1,TRBV12-3/TRBV12-4,CASSQQGTEAFF
TRBJ2-3,TRBV20-1,CSASRSLNTQYF
TRBJ1-5,TRBV10-2,CASSELAHTQPQHF
TRBJ2-3,TRBV10-1,CATASGGRDTQYF
TRBJ1-2,TRBV2,CASRTVYGYTF
TRBJ2-4,TRBV7-2,CASSSGQLQYF
TRBJ1-5,TRBV4-2,CASSQGSNQPQHF
TRBJ1-2,TRBV6-6,CAGRDRNYGYTF
TRBJ1-5,TRBV6-2/TRBV6-3,CASRSGGGQPQHF
TRBJ2-2,TRBV5-5,CASSPRTSGNTGELFF
TRBJ2-7,TRBV29-1,CSAEGQETSYEQYF
TRBJ1-6,TRBV7-6,CASSLARFSPLHF
TRBJ2-7,TRBV3-1,CASSHRGGHPYEQYF
TRBJ2-1,TRBV7-9,CASSLEGTGPYNEQFF
TRBJ2-3,TRBV2,CASTRSSTDTQYF
TRBJ1-1,TRBV6-2/TRBV6-3,CASTLFGQLNTEAFF
TRBJ2-7,TRBV15,CATSRPQVTYEQYF
TRBJ2-5,TRBV6-6,CASSTLEGGTETQYF
TRBJ1-2,TRBV4-1,CASSQDGSYGYTF